Detailed here is one T cell receptor beta chain. CD8+ and CD4+ T cells circulating in blood were sequenced for TCR beta. The data originate from a study of CD8 T cells in Susac syndrome. The authors reverse transcribed roughly 0.5 to 1 ug RNA with random hexamers. The authors amplified TCR beta CDR3 across 54 Vbeta and 13 Jbeta using immunoSEQ multiplex PCR. A single record per CDR3 protein comes from TCRdb applying MiXCR to the immunoSEQ multiplex PCR reads. This sample yields 100,000 or so distinct CDR3 sequences, of which 80% to 95% are seen a single time; roughly 0.14% belongs to the top ten. The V gene lost 3 bases and the J gene lost 3 bases, with 15 bases spanning the gap. The CDR3 consists of 15 residues. Germline CDR1 SGHTA, CDR2 FQGNSA.

The receptor's source is a human donor in good health. The rearrangement uses TRBV7-2 and TRBJ2-7; perhaps TRBD1 as D (6 bases). The specimen sequenced was CD4+ T cells from PBMCs. DNA for the CDR3: TGTGCCAGCAGCTTTCGCTCTTCGACAGGCTACGAGCAGTACTTC. It translates to CASSFRSSTGYEQYF.